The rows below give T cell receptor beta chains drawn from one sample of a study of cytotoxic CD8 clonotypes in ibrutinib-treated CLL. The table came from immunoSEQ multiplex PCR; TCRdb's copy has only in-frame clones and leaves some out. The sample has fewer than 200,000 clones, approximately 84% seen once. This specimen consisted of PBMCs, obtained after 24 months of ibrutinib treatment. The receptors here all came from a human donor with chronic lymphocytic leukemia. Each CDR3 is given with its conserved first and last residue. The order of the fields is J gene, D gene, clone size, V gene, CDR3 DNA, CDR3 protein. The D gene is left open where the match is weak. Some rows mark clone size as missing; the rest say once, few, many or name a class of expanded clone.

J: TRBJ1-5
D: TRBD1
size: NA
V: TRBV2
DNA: TGTGCCAGCATGCTACAGGGGATTAGCAATCAGCCCCAGCATTTT
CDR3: CASMLQGISNQPQHF

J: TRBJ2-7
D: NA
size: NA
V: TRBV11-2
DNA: TGTGCCAGCTCCGGATGGACATACTACGAGCAGTACTTC
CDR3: CASSGWTYYEQYF

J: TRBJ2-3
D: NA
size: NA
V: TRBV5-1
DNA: TGCGCCAGCAGCTACAGACGGGCAAGCACAGATACGCAGTATTTT
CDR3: CASSYRRASTDTQYF

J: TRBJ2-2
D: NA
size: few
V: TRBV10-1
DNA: TGCGCCAGCAGTGCCTCGGGGGCTCTCCACACCGGGGAGCTGTTTTTT
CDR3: CASSASGALHTGELFF

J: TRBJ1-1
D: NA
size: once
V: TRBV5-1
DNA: TGCGCCAGCACCCTCCTCGAGAAAGTGGGACACACTGAAGCTTTCTTT
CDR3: CASTLLEKVGHTEAFF

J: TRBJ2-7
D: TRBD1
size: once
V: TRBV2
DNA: TGTGCCAGCAGGGACCCGGGACAGGGACCTTACGAGCAGTACTTC
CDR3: CASRDPGQGPYEQYF

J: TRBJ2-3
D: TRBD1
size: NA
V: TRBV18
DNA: TGTGCCAGCTCACTGGGACAGTTATCTTCTAGCACAGATACGCAGTATTTT
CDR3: CASSLGQLSSSTDTQYF

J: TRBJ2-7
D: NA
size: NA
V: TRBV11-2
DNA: TGTGCCAGCAGCTCCCGATTGTTGACCGAGCGATTC
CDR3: CASSSRLLTERF

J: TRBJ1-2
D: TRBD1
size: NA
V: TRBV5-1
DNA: TGCGCCAGCAGCTCTACAGGGGAGGGTGGCTACACCTTC
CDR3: CASSSTGEGGYTF

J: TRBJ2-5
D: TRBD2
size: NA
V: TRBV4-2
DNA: TGTGCCAGCAGCCAGTGGAGCGGGGGAGAGACCCAGTACTTC
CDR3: CASSQWSGGETQYF

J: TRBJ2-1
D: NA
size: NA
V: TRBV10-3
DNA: TGTGCCATCAGTGGGGACGGCTCCTACAATGAGCAGTTCTTC
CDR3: CAISGDGSYNEQFF

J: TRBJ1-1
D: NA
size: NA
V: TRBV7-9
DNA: TGTGCCAGCAGCTGGGGGCGGAGACTGAACACTGAAGCTTTCTTT
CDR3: CASSWGRRLNTEAFF

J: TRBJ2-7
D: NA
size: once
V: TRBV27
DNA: TGTGCCAGCAGTTTATCCGTAGGCGCAGGGGCCTCCTACGAGCAGTACTTC
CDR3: CASSLSVGAGASYEQYF

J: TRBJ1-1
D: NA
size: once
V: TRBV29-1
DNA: TGCAGCGTTGTAGACGGTCCTTTCTTT
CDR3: CSVVDGPFF